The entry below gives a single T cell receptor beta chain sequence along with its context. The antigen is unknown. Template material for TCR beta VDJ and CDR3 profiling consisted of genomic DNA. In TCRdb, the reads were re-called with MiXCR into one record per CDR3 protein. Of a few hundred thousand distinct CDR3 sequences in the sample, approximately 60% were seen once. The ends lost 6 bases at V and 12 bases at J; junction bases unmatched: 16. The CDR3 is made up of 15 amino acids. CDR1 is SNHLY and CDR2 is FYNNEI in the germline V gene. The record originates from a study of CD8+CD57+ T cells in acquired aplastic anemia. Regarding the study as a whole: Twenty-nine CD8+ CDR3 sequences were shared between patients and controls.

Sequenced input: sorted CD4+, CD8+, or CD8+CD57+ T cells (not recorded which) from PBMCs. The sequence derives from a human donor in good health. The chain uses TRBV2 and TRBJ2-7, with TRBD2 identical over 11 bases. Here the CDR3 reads CASRNTGLAAYGRYF. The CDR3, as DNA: TGTGCCAGCAGGAACACGGGACTAGCGGCCTACGGGCGGTACTTC.